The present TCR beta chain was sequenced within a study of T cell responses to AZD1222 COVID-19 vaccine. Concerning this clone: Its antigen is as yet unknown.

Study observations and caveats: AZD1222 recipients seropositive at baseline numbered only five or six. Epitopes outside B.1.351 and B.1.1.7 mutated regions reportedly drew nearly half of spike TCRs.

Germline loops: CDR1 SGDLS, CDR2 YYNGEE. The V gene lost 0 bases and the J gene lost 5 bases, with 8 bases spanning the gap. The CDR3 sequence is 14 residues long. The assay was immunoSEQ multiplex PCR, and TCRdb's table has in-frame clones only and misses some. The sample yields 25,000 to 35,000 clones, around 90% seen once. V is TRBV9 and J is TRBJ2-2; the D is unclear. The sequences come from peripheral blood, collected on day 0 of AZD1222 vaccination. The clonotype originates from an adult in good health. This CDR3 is CASSVGLGTGELFF. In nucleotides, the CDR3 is TGTGCCAGCAGCGTAGGATTGGGTACCGGGGAGCTGTTTTTT.